This TCR beta chain appears in the sequencing data of a study of shared clonotypes between healthy human individuals. Study results and caveats: Despite large depth, sorted-subset datasets appeared incompletely sequenced.

To note about this clone: Its antigen remains unknown.

Source study methods: Quality scores were absent from the junction-only immunoSEQ sequences, so filtering differed. The method was immunoSEQ multiplex PCR; TCRdb's version includes in-frame clones alone and lacks a portion of them. That table furnishes V, J and clone size, whereas the DNA furnished D and trimming. The data hold around 1,100,000 clones, with 70% to 80% observed a single time. Deletions cut 0 bases from V and 10 bases from J, with 12 bases between. This CDR3 comprises 14 residues. The germline gives CDR1 SGHTA, CDR2 FQGNSA. The study drew its donors from healthy HIV-negative adults without recent acute infections or vaccinations.

Sequencing was carried out using memory CD4+ T cells from PBMCs. This sample's subset: CD45RA-negative fraction. The rearrangement links TRBV7-2 to TRBJ1-4; TRBD1 is a possible D gene (5 bases). This sequence was found in a man aged 18 to 35 in good health. Some clones in this sample may be carry-over from other donors' samples. The chain's CDR3 is CASSLALGDLKLFF. The DNA for the CDR3 is TGTGCCAGCAGCTTAGCGCTGGGGGACCTAAAACTGTTTTTT. Based on the CDR3 plus reference TRBV7-2 and TRBJ1-4, the full variable domain is GAGVSQSPSNKVTEKGKDVELRCDPISGHTALYWYRQSLGQGLEFLIYFQGNSAPDKSGLPSDRFSAERTGGSVSTLTIQRTQQEDSAVYLCASSLALGDLKLFFGSGTQLSVL.